These 23 T cell receptor beta chains came from one sample sequenced in a study of OX40 agonist ivuxolimab in advanced cancers. TCRdb keeps only in-frame clones here, not all; method: immunoSEQ multiplex PCR. The table has 55,000 to 80,000 clones, approximately 79% seen once; the top ten hold 2.4%. Sequenced material: CD4+ or CD8+ T cells sorted from blood, taken in a trial of the OX40 agonist ivuxolimab. These receptors all stem from an adult with an advanced solid tumor such as melanoma, head and neck, liver or kidney cancer.

The chain employs TRBV21-1 and TRBJ2-1; TRBD2 is the table's D call, not checked against the DNA. TRBV21-1 is a documented pseudogene. The length of the CDR3 is 18 residues. CDR3 protein: CASSKLMIAGESYNEQFF. The CDR3 nucleotides are TGTGCCAGCAGCAAACTTATGATAGCGGGAGAATCCTACAATGAGCAGTTCTTC.

Only one count was recorded for this clone. V is TRBV7-9 and J is TRBJ2-1; 9 bases agree with TRBD2. The V and J ends lost 5 bases and 7 bases, in that order; junction bases with no gene match: 12. In germline, CDR1 is SEHNR, CDR2 FQNEAQ (reference sequence). CDR3 length: 16 amino acids. CDR3 DNA sequence: TGTGCCAGCAGCGCTCAGGGCGGGAGGGCCGGTAATGAGCAGTTCTTC. Residues: CASSAQGGRAGNEQFF.

The rearrangement uses TRBV10-3 and TRBJ2-1; D uncertain. CDR1 and CDR2 from the germline V gene are ENHRY and SYGVKD. V was shortened by 6 bases and J by 0 bases, with 9 bases between the two germline ends. The CDR3 contains 14 residues. CDR3 nucleotide sequence: TGTGCCATCAGGGGAAGTAGCTCCTACAATGAGCAGTTCTTC. This sequence encodes CAIRGSSSYNEQFF.

V usage is TRBV5-1 and J usage is TRBJ2-7; TRBD1 matches at 10 bases. CDR1 is SGHRS and CDR2 is YFSETQ in the germline V gene. The CDR3 runs to 16 residues. J lost 0 bases, V lost 1 base, and 4 bases had no gene match. The CDR3 sequence: CASSLTRTGGSYEQYF. CDR3 DNA sequence: TGCGCCAGCAGCTTGACTAGGACAGGGGGCTCCTACGAGCAGTACTTC.

The chain is built from TRBV23-1 and TRBJ1-1; TRBD1 matches 8 bases. TRBV23-1 is classed as an ORF, of uncertain function. This CDR3 has 15 residues. The trim removed 7 bases at V and 4 bases at J, leaving 11 bases unmatched. This CDR3 is CASIGVDRVFTEAFF. CDR3 DNA: TGCGCCAGCATAGGGGTGGACAGGGTATTCACTGAAGCTTTCTTT.

This chain uses TRBV7-2 with TRBJ2-7, with 15 bases identical to TRBD2. CDR3 length equals 17 residues. The germline V gene encodes CDR1 SGHTA and CDR2 FQGNSA. J lost 3 bases, V lost 5 bases, and 8 bases had no gene match. CDR3 nucleotides: TGTGCCAGCAGCCCACGTCCGGGACTAGCGGGGGGCTACGAGCAGTACTTC. Encoded protein: CASSPRPGLAGGYEQYF.

The chain links TRBV27 to TRBJ2-3, with a weak D call TRBD1 (5 bases). V gave up 8 bases and J gave up 1 base, with 13 bases separating them. Germline V gene lookup returns CDR1 MNHEY and CDR2 SMNVEV (reference sequence). The CDR3 loop spans 14 amino acids. The CDR3 bases are TGTGCCAGCGTCGACAGAGCTGGCACAGATACGCAGTATTTT. It encodes CASVDRAGTDTQYF.

This clone was found once. The CDR3 DNA is TGTGCCAGCAGTGGCGGGGGGCCCACCACAGATACGCAGTATTTT. It specifies CASSGGGPTTDTQYF. This chain joins TRBV2 and TRBJ2-3; 8 nucleotides align to TRBD2. Germline CDR1 reads SNHLY; CDR2 reads FYNNEI. This CDR3 is 15 amino acids long. After removal of 4 bases from V and 2 bases from J, the junction contained 5 bases not matched to a gene. The full variable domain, rest sourced from reference TRBV2 and TRBJ2-3, is EPEVTQTPSHQVTQMGQEVILRCVPISNHLYFYWYRQILGQKVEFLVSFYNNEISEKSEIFDDQFSVERPDGSNFTLKIRSTKLEDSAMYFCASSGGGPTTDTQYFGPGTRLTVL.

V is TRBV29-1 and J is TRBJ1-3; maybe TRBD1 (5 bases). The germline CDR1 and CDR2 sequences are SQVTM and ANQGSEA. This CDR3 spans 15 amino acids. V shed 4 bases and J shed 4 bases, with 17 bases lying between them. The DNA for the CDR3 is TGCAGCGTTGCGGGGACCGCCTTTTCGGGAAACACCATATATTTT. It yields the protein CSVAGTAFSGNTIYF. The full variable domain, its missing parts supplied by reference TRBV29-1 and TRBJ1-3, is SAVISQKPSRDICQRGTSLTIQCQVDSQVTMMFWYRQQPGQSLTLIATANQGSEATYESGFVIDKFPISRPNLTFSTLTVSNMSPEDSSIYLCSVAGTAFSGNTIYFGEGSWLTVV.

The CDR3 DNA reads TGTGCCTGGCGTGGGGGGACACTTTCCTACGAGCAGTACTTC. The encoded protein is CAWRGGTLSYEQYF. The chain employs TRBV30 and TRBJ2-7, with D perhaps given as TRBD1 or TRBD2 (6 bases each). Germline CDR1 reads GTSNPN; CDR2 reads SVGIG (reference sequence). V lost 5 bases, J lost 1 base, and 15 bases lay in between. The CDR3 is 14 amino acids. The variable domain in full, with the rest retrieved from reference TRBV30 and TRBJ2-7, is SQTIHQWPATLVQPVGSPLSLECTVEGTSNPNLYWYRQAAGRGLQLLFYSVGIGQISSEVPQNLSASRPQDRQFILSSKKLLLSDSGFYLCAWRGGTLSYEQYFGPGTRLTVT.

CDR3 sequence (DNA): TGTGCCAGCAGCGGGGGGGCGTCGGCCCCAAGCCAGTACTTC. Translating it yields CASSGGASAPSQYF. The chain employs TRBV9 and TRBJ2-7; D is possibly TRBD1 or TRBD2 (6 bases each). The V gene lost 3 bases and the J gene lost 10 bases, with 20 bases spanning the gap. This CDR3 comprises 14 residues. Germline assignment: CDR1 SGDLS and CDR2 YYNGEE.

This clone turned up a few times. The genes are TRBV30 and TRBJ1-4; D gene unclear. Trimming left V 4 bases short and J 0 bases short, with 12 bases between. Germline V CDR1 and CDR2: GTSNPN, SVGIG (reference sequence). CDR3 length equals 15 residues. DNA of the CDR3: TGTGCCTGGAAAGACGAGGTGGCAACTAATGAAAAACTGTTTTTT. Its translation: CAWKDEVATNEKLFF.

The chain employs TRBV7-3 and TRBJ2-1, with 10 positions matching TRBD2. The germline V gene has CDR1 SGHTA and CDR2 FQGTGA. The V gene end was trimmed by 6 bases and the J gene end by 2 bases; junction bases not matched to a gene: 4. This CDR3 region has 15 residues. Written as DNA, the CDR3 is TGTGCCAGCAGAGAAACTAGCGGGACCTACAATGAGCAGTTCTTC. The encoded protein is CASRETSGTYNEQFF.

The chain joins TRBV18 to TRBJ1-2, with D unclear. The CDR3 spans 13 residues. The germline V gene encodes CDR1 KGHSH and CDR2 LQKENI. Trimming took 5 bases from V and 4 from J, leaving 11 bases between them. The DNA for the CDR3 is TGTGCCAGCTCATACGGAACCGGCTATGGCTACACCTTC. Protein sequence: CASSYGTGYGYTF.

In this sample, this clone turned up many times. The chain carries TRBV6-5 and TRBJ2-5, with a weak D call TRBD2 (5 bases). This CDR3 is 11 amino acids long. Germline-derived CDR1 and CDR2 are MNHEY and SVGAGI. The V end lost 3 bases, the J end lost 7 bases, and 6 bases lay between the germline ends. CDR3 sequence reads: CASSYRGTQYF. The CDR3, as DNA: TGTGCCAGCAGTTATCGGGGGACCCAGTACTTC.

The chain has TRBV18 and TRBJ1-1, with a weak D call TRBD1 (6 bases). Trimming stripped 1 base from V and 2 bases from J, with 14 bases between. The CDR3 covers 16 residues. Germline CDR1 and CDR2: KGHSH and LQKENI. CDR3 nucleotides: TGTGCCAGCTCACCACTTAGGGGGGGGGAAAACACTGAAGCTTTCTTT. Residues: CASSPLRGGENTEAFF. Full variable domain (remainder filled in from reference TRBV18 and TRBJ1-1): NAGVMQNPRHLVRRRGQEARLRCSPMKGHSHVYWYRQLPEEGLKFMVYLQKENIIDESGMPKERFSAEFPKEGPSILRIQQVVRGDSAAYFCASSPLRGGENTEAFFGQGTRLTVV.

The rearrangement links TRBV6-1 to TRBJ2-7; D is perhaps TRBD1 or TRBD2 (5 bases each). The V and J ends lost 7 bases and 4 bases respectively, with 11 bases between them. This CDR3 is built from 12 residues. Per germline, CDR1 MNHNS and CDR2 SASEGT. CDR3 nucleotides: TGTGCCAGCATGAGGGGCGGGTACGAGCAGTACTTC. This sequence encodes CASMRGGYEQYF.

The chain recombines TRBV12-5 with TRBJ1-6, with D uncertain. Trimming removed 5 bases from V and 8 bases from J, with 7 bases in between. The CDR3 length is 12 residues. Germline-derived CDR1 and CDR2 are LGHNT and FRNRAP. The CDR3: CASGPMYSPLHF. CDR3 sequence (DNA): TGTGCTAGTGGTCCGATGTATTCACCCCTCCACTTT.

The J gene is TRBJ1-5, the V gene TRBV28; 9 bases align to TRBD1. The CDR3 consists of 16 residues. Germline V gene data show CDR1 as MDHEN and CDR2 as SYDVKM. The ends lost 5 bases at V and 2 bases at J; junction bases unmatched: 7. CDR3 DNA: TGTGCCAGCAGTATCATTACAGGGGGCGGCAATCAGCCCCAGCATTTT. It encodes CASSIITGGGNQPQHF.

The chain combines TRBV29-1 with TRBJ2-2; unclear D gene. CDR3 length: 11 amino acids. The germline gives CDR1 SQVTM, CDR2 ANQGSEA. Trimming cost V 5 bases and J 8 bases, with 9 bases left between them. CDR3: CSVLRGGELFF. The CDR3 nucleotides read TGCAGCGTTCTCCGCGGAGGGGAGCTGTTTTTT.

The chain joins TRBV6-5 to TRBJ2-5, with D possibly TRBD2 on 6 matching bases. Per germline, CDR1 MNHEY and CDR2 SVGAGI. The CDR3 is 13 amino acids. Deletions cut 2 bases from V and 5 bases from J, with 9 bases between. The CDR3 protein is CASSYEAGETQYF. CDR3 coding DNA: TGTGCCAGCAGTTACGAGGCGGGGGAGACCCAGTACTTC.

The chain is built from TRBV7-2 and TRBJ1-3; the match to TRBD1 covers 7 bases. This CDR3 is 16 amino acids long. Per the germline V gene, CDR1 is SGHTA and CDR2 is FQGNSA. With V trimmed by 5 bases and J by 1 base, 8 bases remained unmatched. CDR3 residues: CASSIRQGASGNTIYF. The CDR3 nucleotides read TGTGCCAGCAGCATCAGACAGGGCGCATCTGGAAACACCATATATTTT.

This sequence joins TRBV11-2 and TRBJ2-1, with 10 bases lining up with TRBD2. Germline assignment: CDR1 SGHAT and CDR2 FQNNGV. Trimming took 3 bases from V and 7 from J; bases not matched to a gene: 12. The CDR3 is made up of 17 amino acids. In DNA form, the CDR3 reads TGTGCCAGCAGCTTCTTCGGAGCTAGCGGGAGTAAAAATGAGCAGTTCTTC. Translating gives CASSFFGASGSKNEQFF.